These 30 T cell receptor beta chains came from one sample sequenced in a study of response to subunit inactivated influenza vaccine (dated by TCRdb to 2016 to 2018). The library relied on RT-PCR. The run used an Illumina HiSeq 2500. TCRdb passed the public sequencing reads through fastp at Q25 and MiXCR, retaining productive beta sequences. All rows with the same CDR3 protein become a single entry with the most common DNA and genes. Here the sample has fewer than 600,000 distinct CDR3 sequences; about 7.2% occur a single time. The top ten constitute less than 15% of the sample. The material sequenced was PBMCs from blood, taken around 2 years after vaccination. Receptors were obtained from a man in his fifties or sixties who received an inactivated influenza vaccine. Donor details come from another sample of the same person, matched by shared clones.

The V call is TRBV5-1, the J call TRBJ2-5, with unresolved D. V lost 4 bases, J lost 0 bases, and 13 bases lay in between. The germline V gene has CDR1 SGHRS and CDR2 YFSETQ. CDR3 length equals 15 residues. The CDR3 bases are TGCGCCAGCAGCCCACCTAGGACCGACCAAGAGACCCAGTACTTC. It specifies CASSPPRTDQETQYF.

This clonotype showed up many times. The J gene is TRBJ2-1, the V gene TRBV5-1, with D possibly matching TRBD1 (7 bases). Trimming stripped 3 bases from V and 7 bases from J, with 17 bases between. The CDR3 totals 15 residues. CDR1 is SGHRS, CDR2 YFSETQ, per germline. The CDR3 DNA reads TGCGCCAGCAGCTGGGACTCTGGGACAGCGAATGAGCAGTTCTTC. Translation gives CASSWDSGTANEQFF.

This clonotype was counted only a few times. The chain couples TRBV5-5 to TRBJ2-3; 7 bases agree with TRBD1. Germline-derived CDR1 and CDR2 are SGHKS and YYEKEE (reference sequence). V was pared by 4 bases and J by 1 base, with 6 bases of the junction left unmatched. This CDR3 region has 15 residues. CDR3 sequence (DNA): TGTGCCAGCAGCGCGACCGGGACAGGCACAGATACGCAGTATTTT. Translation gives CASSATGTGTDTQYF.

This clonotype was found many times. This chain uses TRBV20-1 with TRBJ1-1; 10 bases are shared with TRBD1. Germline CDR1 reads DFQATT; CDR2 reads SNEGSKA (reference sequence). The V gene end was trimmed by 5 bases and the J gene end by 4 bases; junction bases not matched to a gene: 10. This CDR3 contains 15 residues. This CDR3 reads CSAPGTGERVTEAFF. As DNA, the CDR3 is TGCAGTGCTCCCGGGACAGGGGAAAGAGTCACTGAAGCTTTCTTT.

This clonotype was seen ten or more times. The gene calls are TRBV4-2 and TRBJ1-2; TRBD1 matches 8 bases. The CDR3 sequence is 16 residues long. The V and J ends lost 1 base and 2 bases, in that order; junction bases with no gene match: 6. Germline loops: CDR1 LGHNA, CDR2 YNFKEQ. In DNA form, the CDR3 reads TGTGCCAGCAGCCAAGGGCCGACAGGGGAGAACTATGGCTACACCTTC. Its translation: CASSQGPTGENYGYTF.

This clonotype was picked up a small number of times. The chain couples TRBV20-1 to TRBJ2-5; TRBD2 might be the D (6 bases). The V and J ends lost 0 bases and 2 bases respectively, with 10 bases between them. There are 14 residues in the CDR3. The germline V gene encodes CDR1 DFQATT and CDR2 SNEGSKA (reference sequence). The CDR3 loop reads CSARDGGTQETQYF. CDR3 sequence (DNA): TGCAGTGCTAGAGATGGCGGGACTCAAGAGACCCAGTACTTC.

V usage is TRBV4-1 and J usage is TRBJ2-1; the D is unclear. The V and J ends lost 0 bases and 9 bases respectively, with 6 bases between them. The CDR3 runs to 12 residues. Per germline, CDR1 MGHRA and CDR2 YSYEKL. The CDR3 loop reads CASSQDVTEQFF. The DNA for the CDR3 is TGCGCCAGCAGCCAAGATGTAACTGAGCAGTTCTTC.

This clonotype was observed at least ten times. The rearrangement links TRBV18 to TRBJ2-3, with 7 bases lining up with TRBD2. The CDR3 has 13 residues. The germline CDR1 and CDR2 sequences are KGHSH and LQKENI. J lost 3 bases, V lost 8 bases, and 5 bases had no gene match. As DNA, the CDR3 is TGTGCCAGCGCTAGCGGCAATACAGATACGCAGTATTTT. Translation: CASASGNTDTQYF.

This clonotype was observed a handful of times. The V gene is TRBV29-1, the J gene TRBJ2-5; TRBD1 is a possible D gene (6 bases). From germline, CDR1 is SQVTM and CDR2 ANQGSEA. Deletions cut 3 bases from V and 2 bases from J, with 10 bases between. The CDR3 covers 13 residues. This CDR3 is CSVDGRGQETQYF. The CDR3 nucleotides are TGCAGCGTTGATGGCAGGGGACAAGAGACCCAGTACTTC.

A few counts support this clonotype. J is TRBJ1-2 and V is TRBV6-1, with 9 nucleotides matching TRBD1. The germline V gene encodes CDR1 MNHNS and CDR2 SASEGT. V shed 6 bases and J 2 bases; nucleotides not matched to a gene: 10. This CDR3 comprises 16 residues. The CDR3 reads CASSSPPGQGNYGYTF. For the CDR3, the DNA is TGTGCCAGCAGCTCACCCCCGGGACAGGGAAACTATGGCTACACCTTC.

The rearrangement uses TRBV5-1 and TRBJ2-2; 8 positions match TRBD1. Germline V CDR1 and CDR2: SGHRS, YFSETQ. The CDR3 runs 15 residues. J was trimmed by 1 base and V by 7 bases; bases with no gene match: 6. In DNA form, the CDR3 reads TGCGCCAGCGGCCCCGGGACAGGGAACACCGGGGAGCTGTTTTTT. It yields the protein CASGPGTGNTGELFF.

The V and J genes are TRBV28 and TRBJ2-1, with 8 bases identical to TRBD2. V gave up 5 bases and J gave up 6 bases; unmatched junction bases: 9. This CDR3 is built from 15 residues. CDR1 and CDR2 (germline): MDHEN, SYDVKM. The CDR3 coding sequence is TGTGCCAGCAGTCTTCGGACGGGGGGGAGCAATGAGCAGTTCTTC. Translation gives CASSLRTGGSNEQFF.

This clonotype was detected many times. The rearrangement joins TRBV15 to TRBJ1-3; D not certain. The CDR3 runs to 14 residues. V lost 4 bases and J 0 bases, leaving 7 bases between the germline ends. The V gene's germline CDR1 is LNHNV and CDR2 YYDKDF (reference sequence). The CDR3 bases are TGTGCCACCAGCATCGCCGACTCTGGAAACACCATATATTTT. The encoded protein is CATSIADSGNTIYF.

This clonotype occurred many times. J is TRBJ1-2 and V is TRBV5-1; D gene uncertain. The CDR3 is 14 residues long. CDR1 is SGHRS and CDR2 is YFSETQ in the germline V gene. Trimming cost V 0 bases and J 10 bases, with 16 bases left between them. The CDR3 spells CASSLGAGNMDYTF. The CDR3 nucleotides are TGCGCCAGCAGCTTGGGTGCAGGTAATATGGACTACACCTTC.

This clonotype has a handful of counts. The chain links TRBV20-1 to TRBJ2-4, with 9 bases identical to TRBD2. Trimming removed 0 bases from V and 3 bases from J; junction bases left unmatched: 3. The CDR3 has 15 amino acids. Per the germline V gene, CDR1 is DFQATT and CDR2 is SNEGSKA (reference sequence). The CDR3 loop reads CSAREAGGVKNIQYF. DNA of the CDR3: TGCAGTGCTAGAGAGGCGGGAGGGGTCAAAAACATTCAGTACTTC.

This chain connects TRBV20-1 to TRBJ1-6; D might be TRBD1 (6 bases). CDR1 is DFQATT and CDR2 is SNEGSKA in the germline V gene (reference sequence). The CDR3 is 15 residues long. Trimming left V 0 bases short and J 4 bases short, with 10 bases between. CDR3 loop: CSARDLTGYNSPLHF. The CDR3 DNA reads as TGCAGTGCTAGAGATTTAACAGGGTATAATTCACCCCTCCACTTT.

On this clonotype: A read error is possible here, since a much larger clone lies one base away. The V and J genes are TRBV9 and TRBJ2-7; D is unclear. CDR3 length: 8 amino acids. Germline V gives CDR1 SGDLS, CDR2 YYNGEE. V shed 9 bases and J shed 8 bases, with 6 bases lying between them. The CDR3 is CAIRKQYF. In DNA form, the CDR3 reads TGTGCCATCAGAAAGCAGTACTTC.

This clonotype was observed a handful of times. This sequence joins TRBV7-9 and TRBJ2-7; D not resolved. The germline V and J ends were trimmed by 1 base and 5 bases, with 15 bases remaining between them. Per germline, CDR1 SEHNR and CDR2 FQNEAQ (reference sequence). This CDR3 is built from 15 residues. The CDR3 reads CASSLGGRVVDEQYF. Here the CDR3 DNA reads TGTGCCAGCAGCTTAGGTGGTCGGGTGGTAGACGAGCAGTACTTC.

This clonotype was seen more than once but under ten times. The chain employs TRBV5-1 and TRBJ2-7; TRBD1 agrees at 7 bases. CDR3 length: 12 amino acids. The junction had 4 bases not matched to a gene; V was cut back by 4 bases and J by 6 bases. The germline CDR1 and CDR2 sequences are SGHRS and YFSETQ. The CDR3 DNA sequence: TGCGCCAGCAGCCCAGACAGGGTCGAGCAGTACTTC. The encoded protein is CASSPDRVEQYF.

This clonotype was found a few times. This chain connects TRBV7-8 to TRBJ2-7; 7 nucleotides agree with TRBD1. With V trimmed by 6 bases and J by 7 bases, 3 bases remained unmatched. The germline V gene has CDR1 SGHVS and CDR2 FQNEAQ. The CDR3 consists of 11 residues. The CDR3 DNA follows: TGTGCCAGCAGGAGGGGGCGTGAGCAGTACTTC. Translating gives CASRRGREQYF.

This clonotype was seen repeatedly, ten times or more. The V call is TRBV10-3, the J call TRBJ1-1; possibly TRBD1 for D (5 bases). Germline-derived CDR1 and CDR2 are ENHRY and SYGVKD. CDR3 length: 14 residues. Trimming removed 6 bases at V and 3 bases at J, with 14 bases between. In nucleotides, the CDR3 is TGTGCCATCAGCCCGGGACGCGACTACACTGAAGCTTTCTTT. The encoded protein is CAISPGRDYTEAFF.

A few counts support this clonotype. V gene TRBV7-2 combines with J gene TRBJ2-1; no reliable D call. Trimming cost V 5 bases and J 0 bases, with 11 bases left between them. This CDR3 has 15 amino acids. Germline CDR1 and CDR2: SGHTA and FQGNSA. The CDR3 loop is CASSIDTRSYNEQFF. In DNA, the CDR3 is TGTGCCAGCAGCATCGACACCCGCTCCTACAATGAGCAGTTCTTC.

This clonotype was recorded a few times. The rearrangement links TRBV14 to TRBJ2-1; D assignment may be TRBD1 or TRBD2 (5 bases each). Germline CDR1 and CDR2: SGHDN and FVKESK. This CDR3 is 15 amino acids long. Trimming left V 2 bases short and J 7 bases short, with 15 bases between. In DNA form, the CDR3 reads TGTGCCAGCAGCCAACAACTAGGATCAGGGAATGAGCAGTTCTTC. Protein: CASSQQLGSGNEQFF.

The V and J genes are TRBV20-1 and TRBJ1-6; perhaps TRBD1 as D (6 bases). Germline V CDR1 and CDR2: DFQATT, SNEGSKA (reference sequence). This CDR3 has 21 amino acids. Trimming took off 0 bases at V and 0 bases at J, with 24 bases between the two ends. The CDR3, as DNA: TGCAGTGCTAGAGATCCGGGGACACGAGGGGGTAGCGCCTCCTATAATTCACCCCTCCACTTT. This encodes CSARDPGTRGGSASYNSPLHF.

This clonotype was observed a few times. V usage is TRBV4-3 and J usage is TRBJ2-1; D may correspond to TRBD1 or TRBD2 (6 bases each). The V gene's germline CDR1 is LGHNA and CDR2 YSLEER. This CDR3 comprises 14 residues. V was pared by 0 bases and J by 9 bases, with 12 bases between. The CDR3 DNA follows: TGCGCCAGCAGCCAAGATCGGAGGGGGTTTGAGCAGTTCTTC. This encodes CASSQDRRGFEQFF.

CDR3 residues: CASSPQSDRFQYF. The CDR3 nucleotides are TGTGCCAGCTCACCACAAAGCGATCGATTTCAGTACTTC. V and J are TRBV18 and TRBJ2-4; D remains unclear. The ends were cut back, 1 base at V and 11 bases at J, with 12 bases in the middle. Germline V gene data show CDR1 as KGHSH and CDR2 as LQKENI. The CDR3 length is 13 residues. The full variable domain, in which reference TRBV18 and TRBJ2-4 provide the parts outside the CDR3, is NAGVMQNPRHLVRRRGQEARLRCSPMKGHSHVYWYRQLPEEGLKFMVYLQKENIIDESGMPKERFSAEFPKEGPSILRIQQVVRGDSAAYFCASSPQSDRFQYFGAGTRLSVL.

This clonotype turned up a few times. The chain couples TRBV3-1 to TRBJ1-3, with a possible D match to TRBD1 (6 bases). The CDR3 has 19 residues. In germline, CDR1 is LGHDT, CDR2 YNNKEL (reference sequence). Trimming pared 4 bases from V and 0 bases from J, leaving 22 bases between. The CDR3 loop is CASSLWGSGDLFSGNTIYF. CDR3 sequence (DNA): TGTGCCAGCAGCCTATGGGGTTCAGGGGACTTATTCTCTGGAAACACCATATATTTT.

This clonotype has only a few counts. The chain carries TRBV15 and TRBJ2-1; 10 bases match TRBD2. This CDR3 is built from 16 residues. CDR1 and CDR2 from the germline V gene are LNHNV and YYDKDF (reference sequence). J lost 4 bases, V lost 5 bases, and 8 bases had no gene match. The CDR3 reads CATSGMTSGWYNEQFF. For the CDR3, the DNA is TGTGCCACCAGCGGAATGACTAGCGGGTGGTACAATGAGCAGTTCTTC.

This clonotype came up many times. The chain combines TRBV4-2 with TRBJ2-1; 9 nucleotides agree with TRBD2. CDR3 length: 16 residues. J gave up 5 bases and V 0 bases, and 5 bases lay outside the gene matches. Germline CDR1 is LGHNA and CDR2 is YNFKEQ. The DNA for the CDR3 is TGTGCCAGCAGCCAAGATCCGGCGGGGGGGAACAATGAGCAGTTCTTC. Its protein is CASSQDPAGGNNEQFF.

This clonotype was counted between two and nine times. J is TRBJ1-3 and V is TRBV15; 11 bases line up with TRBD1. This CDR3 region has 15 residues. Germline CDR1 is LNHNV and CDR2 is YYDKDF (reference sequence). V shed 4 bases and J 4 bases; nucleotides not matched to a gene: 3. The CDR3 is CATSTRTGGGNTIYF. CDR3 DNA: TGTGCCACCAGCACAAGGACAGGGGGCGGAAACACCATATATTTT.